Below, 11 T cell receptor beta chains from the same sample are listed, as sequenced in a study of shared clonotypes between healthy human individuals. CD8 cells regarded as naive lacked CD45RO, were positively chosen for CCR7, and omitted terminally differentiated effector memory CD45RA+ cells. Produced via immunoSEQ multiplex PCR; TCRdb's table is partial and in-frame only. The data contain more than 550,000 clones, about 91% of them seen just once; the ten biggest clones take up approximately 24%. The material sequenced was naive CD8+ T cells sorted from blood. Every receptor here comes from a young man in good health.

V gene TRBV27 combines with J gene TRBJ2-5; 7 bases agree with TRBD2. CDR1 is MNHEY and CDR2 is SMNVEV in the germline V gene (reference sequence). This CDR3 region has 14 residues. V shed 5 bases, J shed 2 bases, and the junction held 5 bases outside the gene matches. The CDR3 bases are TGTGCCAGCAGTGCGGGAGCCCGACAAGAGACCCAGTACTTC. Encoded protein: CASSAGARQETQYF.

This clone has a handful of counts. The gene calls are TRBV6-1 and TRBJ2-1, with 8 bases that match TRBD2. V dropped 3 bases and J dropped 0; count of bases not matched to a gene: 4. The CDR3 runs to 16 residues. Germline V CDR1 and CDR2: MNHNS, SASEGT. The CDR3 nucleotides read TGTGCCAGCAGTGATAGCGGGGATAGCTCCTACAATGAGCAGTTCTTC. This encodes CASSDSGDSSYNEQFF.

This rearrangement joins TRBV7-9 to TRBJ1-2, with TRBD1 as a possible D gene (6 bases). Per germline, CDR1 SEHNR and CDR2 FQNEAQ (reference sequence). Trimming pared 5 bases from V and 8 bases from J, leaving 21 bases between. CDR3 length equals 15 residues. The DNA of the CDR3 is TGTGCCAGCAGCACCGAACCAGGGGCGTCCTGGGGCTACACCTTC. Translation: CASSTEPGASWGYTF.

This clone was seen just once. The chain recombines TRBV4-3 with TRBJ2-5; 7 nucleotides align to TRBD1. The CDR3 is 18 residues long. Germline values: CDR1 LGHNA, CDR2 YSLEER. Trimming at V came to 0 bases and at J to 0 bases, leaving 10 bases not matched to a gene. CDR3 in amino acids: CASSQDLLLGGYQETQYF. The CDR3 DNA is TGCGCCAGCAGCCAAGATCTACTTCTAGGGGGCTACCAAGAGACCCAGTACTTC.

This chain links TRBV2 with TRBJ1-1; D not resolved. V lost 3 bases and J 6 bases, leaving 8 bases between the germline ends. The CDR3 totals 12 residues. Per the germline V gene, CDR1 is SNHLY and CDR2 is FYNNEI. The DNA for the CDR3 is TGTGCCAGCAGTGATATGGGCTCTGAAGCTTTCTTT. This encodes CASSDMGSEAFF.

The genes are TRBV6-5 and TRBJ2-2; 15 nucleotides agree with TRBD2. J gave up 7 bases and V 6 bases, and 3 bases lay outside the gene matches. The CDR3 is made up of 15 amino acids. Germline values: CDR1 MNHEY, CDR2 SVGAGI. The DNA for the CDR3 is TGTGCCAGCAGGGGACTAGCGGGAGGAAACGGGGAGCTGTTTTTT. Translating it yields CASRGLAGGNGELFF.

For the CDR3, the DNA is TGTGCCAGCAGCCCAAGGGGACGAGGCTCCTACGAGCAGTACTTC. Translating gives CASSPRGRGSYEQYF. The chain uses TRBV13 and TRBJ2-7, with D perhaps matching TRBD1 or TRBD2 (5 bases each). The germline CDR1 and CDR2 sequences are PRHDT and FYEKMQ (reference sequence). V lost 5 bases, J lost 0 bases, and 14 bases lay in between. This CDR3 spans 15 amino acids.

The J gene is TRBJ1-2, the V gene TRBV7-9; maybe TRBD1 (6 bases). The germline V gene encodes CDR1 SEHNR and CDR2 FQNEAQ (reference sequence). Trimming cost V 5 bases and J 13 bases, with 17 bases left between them. The length of the CDR3 is 12 residues. The CDR3 sequence: CASSPWTVSPTF. CDR3 DNA: TGTGCCAGCAGCCCCTGGACAGTGAGCCCCACCTTC.

The chain couples TRBV6-1 to TRBJ2-3; 8 bases match TRBD2. V dropped 1 base and J dropped 11; count of bases not matched to a gene: 8. Germline V gene data show CDR1 as MNHNS and CDR2 as SASEGT. The CDR3 is 14 residues long. The CDR3 sequence: CASSEVNSGNEQYF. The CDR3 DNA reads TGTGCCAGCAGTGAAGTCAATAGCGGGAATGAGCAGTATTTT.

The V gene is TRBV7-9, the J gene TRBJ2-5, with 10 bases that match TRBD2. Unmatched junction bases numbered 5, after V lost 1 base and J lost 3 bases. CDR1 and CDR2 from the germline V gene are SEHNR and FQNEAQ (reference sequence). This CDR3 is built from 16 residues. The CDR3 loop reads CASSLEPAGGKETQYF. Written as DNA, the CDR3 is TGTGCCAGCAGCTTAGAGCCAGCGGGAGGGAAAGAGACCCAGTACTTC.

This clone was observed once. This specimen includes other DNA sequences encoding the same CDR3. The chain is built from TRBV27 and TRBJ2-1; D is undetermined. V dropped 2 bases and J dropped 4 bases, with 6 bases sitting between them. The CDR3 loop spans 13 amino acids. The germline gives CDR1 MNHEY, CDR2 SMNVEV (reference sequence). DNA of the CDR3: TGTGCCAGCAGTTTAGTTCGGTACAATGAGCAGTTCTTC. This sequence encodes CASSLVRYNEQFF.